This TCR beta chain was obtained from a study of T-cell memory formation after mild COVID-19 (dated by TCRdb to about 2021). Notes on the research overall: TCR sequence clusters from the two donors were largely donor specific. Two young, previously healthy adult volunteers, one female and one male, were included in the cohort. In a couple of donors, T-cell clones that expanded and contracted after mild COVID-19 were tracked by sequencing TCRalpha and TCRbeta repertoires over time.

Ficoll-Paque density gradient centrifugation was used to isolate PBMCs. The cysteine opens and the phenylalanine closes a CDR3 of 17 amino acids. Just CDR3 DNA is preserved here, 51 bases in frame from base 1. V is trimmed back by 7 bases and J by 6 bases, and the junction contains 10 bases that no gene match accounts for. Reading the germline V gene gives CDR1 KGHDR and CDR2 SFDVKD. TCRdb records Illumina NovaSeq 6000 as the sequencer. TCRalpha and TCRbeta cDNA libraries were built by 5'RACE with constant-segment primers, adding sample barcodes and unique molecular identifiers. Trizol reagent was used to extract RNA from every sample. The libraries were amplified in two PCR steps, and the second step added a second sample barcode and Illumina TruSeq adapters. Sequencing of libraries was performed on an Illumina NovaSeq with 2 x 150 bp paired-end reads. On the authors' methods: The reads were demultiplexed and collapsed into UMI-guided consensus sequences using migec v1.2.7. Using mixcr v2.1.11, the UMI consensuses were aligned to TRA and TRB V and J templates and assembled into clonotypes. A clonotype was counted as expanded or contracted only when both edgeR and NoisET called the clonotype significant, with the noise models trained on biological replicates. For edgeR calls, the thresholds were a false discovery rate-adjusted p below 0.01 and a log2 fold-change of 1. As an exploratory analysis of dynamics, max-normalized trajectories of the 1000 most abundant clonotypes were examined by PCA with hierarchical clustering. Each responding clone was given a CD4 or CD8 phenotype based on the CD4+ and CD8+ repertoires, which had been sequenced separately. The raw public data were reprocessed by TCRdb itself: fastp quality trimming at Q25, MiXCR clonotype calling, in-frame beta chains only. Every distinct CDR3 protein forms one entry, paired with its most common genes and DNA. TCRdb assigned the V and J calls; the authors' analysis was not used. The sample records roughly 450,000 distinct CDR3 sequences, about 20% of which are singletons. The biggest ten clones account for 12% of the sample.

On the study overall, not on this receptor specifically: SARS-CoV-2 specificity was not confirmed for the second-wave clones peaking on day 37. Some responding clones were detected in pre-infection memory, which suggested that pre-existing cross-reactive memory T cells had joined the SARS-CoV-2 response. Only a couple of mild cases were covered by the study, and larger cohorts that include severe cases with pre-infection samples were considered necessary. Contracting CD4+ clones were located mainly in the CM and EM memory subsets, whereas CD8+ clones were found to be enriched in EMRA. Clones contracting from day 15 to 85 had balanced CD4/CD8 phenotypes, while a second wave expanding from day 15 to 37 was biased towards CD4+.

The sample holds a few counts of this clonotype. Its antigen target is currently unknown. There are no base qualities to consult, and no much larger clone falls within one base. The sequence was obtained from an adult woman who had mild COVID-19 (a few samples of this study predate the infection). The sample titles of this study are shuffled in the database, so cell type and time point are left out; the donor was told from shared clones. The sequencing sample was made of PBMCs or a T cell subset sorted from them (not recorded which). The sequence joins TRBV24-1 to TRBJ2-1; 14 central nucleotides agree with TRBD2. CDR3 loop: CATRGKPGLAGVNEQFF. The DNA reads TGTGCCACCAGAGGAAAACCGGGACTAGCGGGAGTCAATGAGCAGTTCTTC.